The 15 T cell receptor beta chains below were found in one sample sequenced in a study of identical twins. MiXCR was run by TCRdb on the 5' RACE reads, yielding one entry per CDR3 protein. The data show a few hundred thousand distinct CDR3 sequences, 15% to 20% seen once. The sequenced material came from naive T cells sorted from blood. These TCRs come from a man in his fifties or sixties in good health.

This clonotype occurred once. The DNA of the CDR3 is TGTGCCAGCAGCCAAAGCGGGGGGGCCGCACATGAGCAGTTCTTC. Amino acids: CASSQSGGAAHEQFF. The gene calls are TRBV7-2 and TRBJ2-1; 10 nucleotides align to TRBD2. Unmatched junction bases numbered 9, after V lost 5 bases and J lost 8 bases. Germline assignment: CDR1 SGHTA and CDR2 FQGNSA. The CDR3 has 15 amino acids.

This clonotype was detected ten times or more. The chain combines TRBV20-1 with TRBJ2-1; 8 bases fit TRBD1. The trim removed 0 bases at V and 9 bases at J, leaving 7 bases unmatched. Germline values: CDR1 DFQATT, CDR2 SNEGSKA (reference sequence). The CDR3 totals 14 residues. The CDR3 loop reads CSARDWTGLGEQFF. The CDR3 region has the DNA TGCAGTGCTAGAGACTGGACAGGGTTGGGTGAGCAGTTCTTC.

This clonotype has a count of ten or more. The chain is built from TRBV12-3 or TRBV12-4 and TRBJ2-7, with 7 nucleotides matching TRBD1. This CDR3 contains 12 residues. After removal of 4 bases from V and 7 bases from J, the junction contained 4 bases not matched to a gene. The CDR3 DNA sequence: TGTGCCAGCAGTTACAGGGGCGGAGAGCAGTACTTC. This translates into CASSYRGGEQYF.

The chain carries TRBV7-9 and TRBJ1-6; D unclear. This CDR3 has 15 amino acids. Trimming stripped 3 bases from V and 5 bases from J, with 11 bases between. Per the germline V gene, CDR1 is SEHNR and CDR2 is FQNEAQ (reference sequence). CDR3 region: CASSLGRANNSPLHF. CDR3 nucleotides: TGTGCCAGCAGCTTGGGGAGGGCGAATAATTCACCCCTCCACTTT. Based on the CDR3 plus reference TRBV7-9 and TRBJ1-6, the full variable domain is DTGVSQNPRHKITKRGQNVTFRCDPISEHNRLYWYRQTLGQGPEFLTYFQNEAQLEKSRLLSDRFSAERPKGSFSTLEIQRTEQGDSAMYLCASSLGRANNSPLHFGNGTRLTVT.

The chain is built from TRBV5-1 and TRBJ1-6; D not resolved. V was cut by 2 bases and J by 9 bases, with 3 bases left in between. The germline V gene has CDR1 SGHRS and CDR2 YFSETQ. This CDR3 is built from 11 residues. The CDR3 loop reads CASSFFSPLHF. The CDR3 DNA sequence: TGCGCCAGCAGCTTTTTTTCACCCCTCCACTTT. The full variable domain, with the rest looked up from reference TRBV5-1 and TRBJ1-6, is KAGVTQTPRYLIKTRGQQVTLSCSPISGHRSVSWYQQTPGQGLQFLFEYFSETQRNKGNFPGRFSGRQFSNSRSEMNVSTLELGDSALYLCASSFFSPLHFGNGTRLTVT.

This clonotype turned up a few times. The rearrangement joins TRBV11-2 to TRBJ1-2; no reliable D call. The CDR3 sequence is 15 residues long. With 5 bases removed from V and 6 bases from J, the gap between germline ends came to 19 bases. Germline assignment: CDR1 SGHAT and CDR2 FQNNGV. CDR3 DNA sequence: TGTGCCAGCAGCGCAATTGGGCTCAGTAGCGATGGCTACACCTTC. This sequence encodes CASSAIGLSSDGYTF.

This clonotype came up many times. The rearrangement links TRBV28 to TRBJ2-3; D perhaps matches TRBD1 (6 bases). Germline-derived CDR1 and CDR2 are MDHEN and SYDVKM. V was pared by 4 bases and J by 1 base, with 18 bases between. This CDR3 region has 17 residues. The CDR3: CASSSPALNRGTDTQYF. CDR3 nucleotides: TGTGCCAGCAGTTCTCCGGCCCTGAACAGGGGCACAGATACGCAGTATTTT.

The V gene is TRBV5-6, the J gene TRBJ1-2; D ambiguous. The CDR3 contains 14 residues. Germline V gives CDR1 SGHDT, CDR2 YYEEEE. V was clipped by 4 bases and J by 4 bases, with 14 bases between them. CDR3 sequence reads: CASSLAGLSYGYTF. The CDR3 DNA reads as TGTGCCAGCAGCCTGGCGGGATTGAGCTATGGCTACACCTTC.

The chain has TRBV12-3 or TRBV12-4 and TRBJ2-5; D unclear. Trimming took off 6 bases at V and 2 bases at J, with 16 bases between the two ends. CDR3 length: 15 residues. CDR3 region: CASSGHIGGQETQYF. The DNA of the CDR3 is TGTGCCAGCAGCGGTCATATAGGCGGACAAGAGACCCAGTACTTC.

About this clonotype: Sequence at one end of the junction differs from germline and may be a read error. V is TRBV5-1 and J is TRBJ1-5, with D possibly matching TRBD1 (6 bases). The CDR3 runs 14 residues. CDR1 is SGHRS, CDR2 YFSETQ, per germline. CDR3 sequence (DNA): TGCGCCAGCAGCCCACAGGGTAACAATCAACCCCAGCATTTT. It specifies CASSPQGNNQPQHF.

This clonotype was observed a handful of times. J is TRBJ2-5 and V is TRBV5-6; 8 nucleotides line up with TRBD1. Germline V gives CDR1 SGHDT, CDR2 YYEEEE. CDR3 size: 16 residues. With 3 bases clipped from V and 5 bases from J, the junction kept 12 bases outside the gene matches. This CDR3 is CASSSTGTGITETQYF. In nucleotides, the CDR3 is TGTGCCAGCAGCTCCACCGGGACAGGAATCACTGAGACCCAGTACTTC.

This clonotype was seen a few times. The chain couples TRBV6-1 to TRBJ1-1, with 8 bases that match TRBD1. The length of the CDR3 is 13 residues. Germline V lookup: CDR1 MNHNS, CDR2 SASEGT. The V gene end was trimmed by 7 bases and the J gene end by 4 bases; junction bases not matched to a gene: 5. The CDR3 reads CASTGQGSTEAFF. Here the CDR3 DNA reads TGTGCCAGCACAGGACAGGGAAGCACTGAAGCTTTCTTT.

The chain has TRBV4-1 and TRBJ1-2, with 9 bases that match TRBD1. CDR1 MGHRA and CDR2 YSYEKL come from the germline V gene. The trim removed 3 bases at V and 4 bases at J, leaving 9 bases unmatched. The CDR3 is 16 residues long. The CDR3 protein is CASSQGRGQGSYGYTF. The CDR3, as DNA: TGCGCCAGCAGCCAGGGGAGGGGACAGGGAAGCTATGGCTACACCTTC.

This chain links TRBV12-3 or TRBV12-4 with TRBJ2-7, with TRBD2 matching over 8 bases. V was pared by 7 bases and J by 2 bases, with 7 bases of the junction left unmatched. The CDR3 has 14 amino acids. CDR3: CASTKGGGPYEQYF. CDR3 nucleotide sequence: TGTGCCAGCACCAAGGGCGGGGGGCCCTACGAGCAGTACTTC.

V usage is TRBV20-1 and J usage is TRBJ1-2; unclear D gene. The germline V and J ends were trimmed by 0 bases and 8 bases, with 13 bases remaining between them. Germline loops: CDR1 DFQATT, CDR2 SNEGSKA (reference sequence). This CDR3 comprises 13 residues. The CDR3 nucleotides are TGCAGTGCTAGAGATAACAATAGGAGGGGCTACACCTTC. It encodes CSARDNNRRGYTF.